This T cell receptor beta chain appears in the sequencing data of a study of shared clonotypes between healthy human individuals. Study-level findings and limits: With a handful of donors compared, around 4.7% of naive CD4 clonotypes were shared.

Comment on this clone: The antigen is unknown.

Positively selected for CCR7, the CD45RO-negative cells used as naive CD8 cells excluded terminally differentiated effector memory CD45RA+ cells. There were no recent acute infections or vaccinations among the donors, who were healthy HIV-negative adults. The germline gives CDR1 SEHNR, CDR2 FQNEAQ (reference sequence). Trimming removed 5 bases from V and 1 base from J, with 8 bases in between. The CDR3 sequence is 13 residues long. The study ran the assay at deep level. The DNA input per sorted-subset replicate PCR was about 190 ng, corresponding to some 30,000 T cell genomes. Some clones are missing from TCRdb's copy, which holds only in-frame ones; the method was immunoSEQ multiplex PCR. The sample lists some 2.1 million clones; about 95% were seen once.

This clonotype was obtained from a man aged 18 to 29 in good health. Input material: naive CD8+ T cells sorted from blood. This chain links TRBV7-9 with TRBJ1-1; D call uncertain. CDR3 bases: TGTGCCAGCAGCCCGGACTGGAACACTGAAGCTTTCTTT. Its translation is CASSPDWNTEAFF.